This T cell receptor (beta chain) was sequenced for a study of CD8 T cells in ankylosing spondylitis. V lost 1 base and J lost 1, with 10 bases in between. The CDR3 has 15 residues. Germline values: CDR1 LGHDT, CDR2 YNNKEL (reference sequence). Study-level points and caveats: A motif in TCR beta, a set of eight highly homologous variants, appeared characteristic of ankylosing spondylitis blood. Disease-linked clones displayed a CD8+ phenotype and appeared relatively rarely in peripheral blood.

Worth noting for this clonotype: Its matching antigen is unknown.

TCRdb redid the calling of the 5' RACE reads with MiXCR, one entry per CDR3 protein. The sample holds roughly 470,000 distinct CDR3 sequences, approximately 26% seen once. This sequence originates from a male donor with ankylosing spondylitis. The chain recombines TRBV3-1 with TRBJ2-5; tentative D call: TRBD2 (6 bases). Sequenced input: blood, either unsorted or a sorted T cell fraction (not recorded which). CDR3 sequence: CASSQARGGQETQYF. CDR3 nucleotides: TGTGCCAGCAGCCAAGCCCGGGGAGGCCAAGAGACCCAGTACTTC.